The 4 T cell receptor beta chains presented below share a single source sample, sequenced in a study of PD-1 blockade in classical Hodgkin lymphoma (dated by TCRdb to the early 2020s). The time point label on this specimen signifies: cycle 2 day 1 (C2D1) of nivolumab. All trial patients had relapsed after autologous stem cell transplantation, with cohorts A, B and C differing in prior brentuximab vedotin exposure. The library relied on the immunoSEQ multiplex PCR assay. TCRdb mirrors the immuneACCESS table, restricted to in-frame sequences. Some clones are absent from its copies; in checked studies, under half trace to an unresolved V gene, and the reason for the others is unknown. In this sample the table shows 40,000 or so clones, 86% of which occur a single time. The ten largest make up approximately 6% of the sample. Sequencing was performed on peripheral blood mononuclear cells (PBMCs), taken before the second cycle of nivolumab. The receptors shown here come from a human donor with classical Hodgkin lymphoma.

This clone appeared once. The chain has TRBV7-9 and TRBJ2-3, with a tentative D call TRBD2 (6 bases). Germline V gene lookup returns CDR1 SEHNR and CDR2 FQNEAQ (reference sequence). V lost 8 bases, J lost 3 bases, and 12 bases lay in between. This CDR3 is 13 amino acids long. The chain's CDR3 is CASGGYGTDTQYF. The DNA for the CDR3 is TGTGCCAGCGGGGGGTACGGTACAGATACGCAGTATTTT.

V usage is TRBV7-9 and J usage is TRBJ1-3; D is ambiguous. This CDR3 contains 13 residues. The germline gives CDR1 SEHNR, CDR2 FQNEAQ (reference sequence). V was pared by 0 bases and J by 8 bases, with 8 bases between. CDR3 loop: CASSLAQSDTIYF. The CDR3 DNA reads TGTGCCAGCAGCTTAGCGCAGAGTGACACCATATATTTT.

The chain is built from TRBV5-1 and TRBJ2-3, with 12 bases matching TRBD1. The CDR3 contains 17 residues. V dropped 6 bases and J dropped 1; count of bases not matched to a gene: 9. Germline values: CDR1 SGHRS, CDR2 YFSETQ. CDR3 residues: CASTFPGQGAGTDTQYF. DNA for the CDR3: TGCGCCAGCACCTTCCCGGGACAGGGGGCCGGCACAGATACGCAGTATTTT.

CDR3 nucleotide sequence: TGTGCCAGTAGTATGTCGGGGGGGCCCTACAATGAGCAGTTCTTC. Its translation is CASSMSGGPYNEQFF. The chain uses TRBV19 and TRBJ2-1; 8 bases match TRBD2. Germline CDR1 and CDR2: LNHDA and SQIVND (reference sequence). This CDR3 region has 15 residues. The V and J ends lost 3 bases and 2 bases, in that order; junction bases with no gene match: 3.